These 9 T cell receptor beta chains came from one sample sequenced in a study of cytomegalovirus exposure and HLA in healthy donors. In the PCR, 60 Vbeta and 13 Jbeta primers were used. Profiled with immunoSEQ multiplex PCR; TCRdb holds only in-frame clones, not every one. The sample yields 120,000 or so clones, approximately 15% seen once. Material for sequencing was PBMCs. These receptors were obtained from a young woman in good health and CMV-seronegative.

The gene calls are TRBV5-1 and TRBJ2-2; 9 nucleotides agree with TRBD1. Germline loops: CDR1 SGHRS, CDR2 YFSETQ. This CDR3 region has 16 residues. V shed 0 bases, J shed 8 bases, and the junction held 8 bases outside the gene matches. CDR3 in amino acids: CASSLEGQGNGGELFF. As DNA, the CDR3 is TGCGCCAGCAGCTTGGAGGGACAGGGTAATGGTGGGGAGCTGTTTTTT.

This clone was recorded a few times. The gene calls are TRBV5-8 and TRBJ2-5, with TRBD1 matching 10 bases. V shed 3 bases, J shed 0 bases, and the junction held 5 bases outside the gene matches. The germline gives CDR1 SGHTS, CDR2 YDEGEE. CDR3 size: 16 residues. This CDR3 is CASSYRTGGYQETQYF. The CDR3, as DNA: TGTGCCAGCAGCTACCGGACAGGGGGGTACCAAGAGACCCAGTACTTC.

The J gene is TRBJ2-7, the V gene TRBV27; D is undetermined. The CDR3 extends over 13 amino acids. V was trimmed by 7 bases and J by 3 bases, leaving 13 bases between them. The germline CDR1 and CDR2 sequences are MNHEY and SMNVEV (reference sequence). CDR3 protein: CASMYRANYEQYF. DNA for the CDR3: TGTGCCAGCATGTATAGAGCTAACTACGAGCAGTACTTC.

Remarks on this clone: One end of the junction does not line up with germline, which may come from a read error. The V call is TRBV15, the J call TRBJ2-1; 8 positions agree with TRBD1. This CDR3 contains 14 residues. Germline V CDR1 and CDR2: LNHNV, YYDKDF (reference sequence). DNA of the CDR3: TGTGCCACCAGCGCGGGACAGGATGTCAATCAGCAGTTCTTC. This gives the protein CATSAGQDVNQQFF.

About this clone: Distinct nucleotide sequences in the sample also encode this CDR3. V gene TRBV15 combines with J gene TRBJ2-7; D gene ambiguous. V was clipped by 0 bases and J by 5 bases, with 5 bases between them. The CDR3 spans 12 residues. Germline CDR1 and CDR2: LNHNV and YYDKDF (reference sequence). The CDR3 DNA reads as TGTGCCACCAGCAGAGATGAGGACGAGCAGTACTTC. Protein sequence: CATSRDEDEQYF.

This clone has a single count. For the CDR3, the DNA is TGTGCCAGCAGCCCCTTCACAGGGCGGTTCACAGATACGCAGTATTTT. Translated, it gives CASSPFTGRFTDTQYF. The genes are TRBV7-7 and TRBJ2-3, with a weak D call TRBD1 (6 bases). Trimming took off 5 bases at V and 2 bases at J, with 17 bases between the two ends. The CDR3 has 16 residues. Germline CDR1 SSHAT, CDR2 FNYEAQ (reference sequence).

This clone was counted only a few times. This chain uses TRBV28 with TRBJ2-3, with TRBD2 matching over 12 bases. Germline CDR1 reads MDHEN; CDR2 reads SYDVKM. Trimming took 2 bases from V and 2 from J; bases not matched to a gene: 5. This CDR3 comprises 17 residues. The CDR3 nucleotides are TGTGCCAGCAGTTTACCTAGGACTAGCGGGGACACAGATACGCAGTATTTT. Its protein is CASSLPRTSGDTDTQYF. Drawing the rest from reference TRBV28 and TRBJ2-3, the complete variable domain is DVKVTQSSRYLVKRTGEKVFLECVQDMDHENMFWYRQDPGLGLRLIYFSYDVKMKEKGDIPEGYSVSREKKERFSLILESASTNQTSMYLCASSLPRTSGDTDTQYFGPGTRLTVL.

This clone occurred a few times. An end of the junction differs from the germline gene, which may be a read error. The chain recombines TRBV29-1 with TRBJ2-3, with D possibly TRBD2 on 5 matching bases. Germline assignment: CDR1 SQVTM and CDR2 ANQGSEA. The CDR3 length is 12 residues. In DNA, the CDR3 is TGCAGCGCCGAGGGTATTGCAGATACACAGTATTTT. Protein product: CSAEGIADTQYF.

This clone turned up a few times. The chain is built from TRBV28 and TRBJ1-5; D uncertain. V was shortened by 3 bases and J by 3 bases, with 9 bases between the two germline ends. The germline V gene encodes CDR1 MDHEN and CDR2 SYDVKM. The CDR3 spans 14 residues. CDR3 in amino acids: CASSFWPFNQPQHF. CDR3 nucleotide sequence: TGTGCCAGCAGTTTTTGGCCCTTCAATCAGCCCCAGCATTTT.